This T cell receptor (beta chain) came from a study of T cell responses to AZD1222 COVID-19 vaccine. Study outcomes and limitations: Scientists sampled the repertoires only once the peak T cell response had passed. Only six or seven AZD1222 recipients tested seropositive at baseline. Dominant CD4 TCR responses targeted spike regions 160-218 and 743-854. Close to half of spike-specific TCRs reportedly recognize unmutated variant regions.

To note about this clone: Its cognate antigen is unknown.

The CDR3 contains 14 residues. J was trimmed by 4 bases and V by 7 bases; bases with no gene match: 7. Germline loops: CDR1 SQVTM, CDR2 ANQGSEA. Libraries were prepared by immunoSEQ multiplex PCR; TCRdb keeps only in-frame clonotypes and omits some of them. The data contain 25,000 to 30,000 clones, around 92% of them singletons. The sample here was peripheral blood, taken 28 days after the second AZD1222 dose. The J gene is TRBJ2-1, the V gene TRBV29-1, with TRBD2 matching over 10 bases. The source is an adult who received the AZD1222 COVID-19 vaccine. The CDR3 region has the DNA TGCAGCGCCAGAGGAGCGGGAGGGTACAATGAGCAGTTCTTC. Its translation: CSARGAGGYNEQFF.